This is a list of T cell receptor beta chains from one sample in a study of blood T cells in healthy people across ages. One entry per CDR3 protein, called by TCRdb with MiXCR from the 5' RACE reads. The sample yields about 580,000 distinct CDR3 sequences, 40% to 55% seen once. Material: blood. These receptor sequences come from a man older than 75 in good health. CDR3s include the opening cysteine and the closing phenylalanine or tryptophan. Each record gives: J gene, V gene, CDR3 protein.

J gene: TRBJ2-1
V gene: TRBV20-1
CDR3 protein: CSARDPIVDEQFF

J gene: TRBJ2-5
V gene: TRBV29-1
CDR3 protein: CSLSGGRETQYF

J gene: TRBJ2-1
V gene: TRBV28
CDR3 protein: CASSPGQGYEQFF

J gene: TRBJ2-2
V gene: TRBV4-1
CDR3 protein: CASRVSGTLTGELFF

J gene: TRBJ2-2
V gene: TRBV20-1
CDR3 protein: CSAVTVMGSGELFF

J gene: TRBJ1-1
V gene: TRBV7-2
CDR3 protein: CASSIHGTQNTEAFF

J gene: TRBJ2-2
V gene: TRBV14
CDR3 protein: CASSHRGGTGELFF

J gene: TRBJ1-1
V gene: TRBV20-1
CDR3 protein: CSAPDQNTEAFF

J gene: TRBJ2-3
V gene: TRBV29-1
CDR3 protein: CSVGQGSTDTQYF

J gene: TRBJ2-1
V gene: TRBV20-1
CDR3 protein: CSASPAVAPNEQFF

J gene: TRBJ2-5
V gene: TRBV18
CDR3 protein: CASSPEEETQYF

J gene: TRBJ2-1
V gene: TRBV6-4
CDR3 protein: CASSSSGYNEQFF

J gene: TRBJ1-6
V gene: TRBV10-3
CDR3 protein: CAISIQQRLNSPLHF

J gene: TRBJ2-7
V gene: TRBV4-3
CDR3 protein: CASSQIATSGRHEQYF